The 23 T cell receptor beta chains presented below share a single source sample, sequenced in a study of CD8 T cells in ankylosing spondylitis. TCRdb passed the 5' RACE reads through MiXCR, listing each CDR3 protein once. The repertoire consists of 150,000 to 200,000 distinct CDR3 sequences, with approximately 12% occurring once and the leading ten covering 11%. Sequencing was carried out using blood, either unsorted or a sorted T cell fraction (not recorded which). All receptors come from a female donor with ankylosing spondylitis or in good health (not recorded which).

Comments on this clonotype: A much larger clone lies a single base off, so this may be a read error. The chain recombines TRBV6-5 with TRBJ2-7, with D possibly called TRBD1 or TRBD2 (5 bases each). This CDR3 comprises 15 residues. Germline assignment: CDR1 MNHEY and CDR2 SVGAGI. CDR3 region: CAGSYSVPSGGEQYF. The CDR3 DNA sequence: TGTGCCGGCAGTTACTCTGTCCCCAGTGGGGGCGAGCAGTACTTC.

This clonotype was seen ten or more times. This chain joins TRBV20-1 and TRBJ1-6; the D is unclear. Deletions cut 6 bases from V and 5 bases from J, with 11 bases between. The CDR3 contains 13 residues. Germline CDR1 is DFQATT and CDR2 is SNEGSKA (reference sequence). CDR3 sequence (DNA): TGCAGTGCCCGGAAGTTGGATAATTCACCCCTCCACTTT. Its translation is CSARKLDNSPLHF.

Ten or more counts support this clonotype. This chain connects TRBV29-1 to TRBJ2-7; TRBD1 is a possible D gene (6 bases). V lost 7 bases to trimming and J lost 3 bases, with 13 bases between them. Germline CDR1 is SQVTM and CDR2 is ANQGSEA. The CDR3 spans 12 residues. The CDR3 region has the DNA TGCAGCGCCCAAGGGGGAATCTACGAGCAGTACTTC. Its translation: CSAQGGIYEQYF.

This chain links TRBV5-1 with TRBJ2-7; D might be TRBD1 (7 bases). The CDR3 is made up of 13 amino acids. CDR1 and CDR2 (germline): SGHRS, YFSETQ. Trimming stripped 5 bases from V and 4 bases from J, with 13 bases between. CDR3 DNA sequence: TGCGCCAGCAGAACCTCAGGGGGGTACGAGCAGTACTTC. Its translation: CASRTSGGYEQYF.

This chain joins TRBV11-2 and TRBJ1-6, with D hard to call. V was pared by 2 bases and J by 4 bases, with 12 bases between. Germline CDR1 reads SGHAT; CDR2 reads FQNNGV. CDR3 size: 16 residues. The CDR3: CASSLNGNVYNSPLHF. CDR3 bases: TGTGCCAGCAGCTTAAACGGCAACGTTTATAATTCACCCCTCCACTTT.

This chain links TRBV30 with TRBJ2-7; a possible D gene is TRBD1 (6 bases). CDR3 length: 13 amino acids. Germline V lookup: CDR1 GTSNPN, CDR2 SVGIG (reference sequence). The CDR3 loop is CATTVWDKYEQYF. The CDR3 nucleotides read TGTGCAACAACTGTCTGGGACAAATACGAGCAGTACTTC.

Regarding this clonotype: A much larger clone is a single base away; this may be a read error. This sequence joins TRBV29-1 and TRBJ1-2; D is unresolved. CDR1 and CDR2 (germline): SQVTM, ANQGSEA. The CDR3 covers 12 residues. Here the CDR3 reads CTGLQINYGYTF. CDR3 sequence (DNA): TGCACCGGGCTCCAGATTAACTATGGCTACACCTTC.

The chain links TRBV6-2 or TRBV6-3 to TRBJ2-7; no definite D call. This CDR3 is built from 15 residues. The V gene lost 6 bases and the J gene lost 2 bases, with 17 bases spanning the gap. Germline assignment: CDR1 MNHEY and CDR2 SVGEGT. The CDR3 region is CASSLSVDPAYEQYF. The CDR3 DNA is TGTGCCAGCAGCCTTTCCGTAGACCCCGCCTACGAGCAGTACTTC.

This clonotype was picked up many times. The J gene is TRBJ2-2, the V gene TRBV29-1; 13 bases map to TRBD2. Germline values: CDR1 SQVTM, CDR2 ANQGSEA. Germline trimming cut 7 bases from V and 11 bases from J; bases unmatched to any gene: 10. CDR3 length equals 14 residues. CDR3 in amino acids: CSGTPGLAGIELFF. CDR3 sequence (DNA): TGCAGCGGGACTCCGGGACTAGCGGGAATCGAGCTGTTTTTT.

This clonotype was seen a few times. The rearrangement links TRBV4-1 to TRBJ1-5; D is unclear. Trimming stripped 5 bases from V and 3 bases from J, with 17 bases between. The CDR3 loop spans 16 amino acids. CDR1 and CDR2 (germline): MGHRA, YSYEKL. CDR3 coding DNA: TGCGCCAGCAGCGGTAGTTTTTCCCGGTTCAATCAGCCCCAGCATTTT. Residues: CASSGSFSRFNQPQHF.

There are many counts of this clonotype. The rearrangement joins TRBV6-1 to TRBJ1-2; D gene unclear. Germline CDR1 and CDR2: MNHNS and SASEGT. The CDR3 has 14 amino acids. V dropped 6 bases and J dropped 2 bases, with 13 bases sitting between them. CDR3 coding DNA: TGTGCCAGCAGCTCACGGGGATCCAACTATGGCTACACCTTC. It encodes CASSSRGSNYGYTF.

This clonotype was observed at least ten times. The chain couples TRBV3-1 to TRBJ1-4, with D unresolved. The CDR3 runs 19 residues. V dropped 0 bases and J dropped 0 bases, with 17 bases sitting between them. Germline-derived CDR1 and CDR2 are LGHDT and YNNKEL (reference sequence). CDR3 DNA: TGTGCCAGCAGCCAAGAACCCTGGCGGTCGTCCGCAACTAATGAAAAACTGTTTTTT. This encodes CASSQEPWRSSATNEKLFF.

Concerning this clonotype: This sequence may be a read error, since a much larger clone differs from it by one base. V and J are TRBV7-2 and TRBJ2-1, with D hard to call. Trimming stripped 4 bases from V and 8 bases from J, with 24 bases between. Germline V gene sequence: CDR1 SGHTA, CDR2 FQGNSA. The CDR3 totals 17 residues. This CDR3 is CASSSLTAFVEDHEQFF. CDR3 in DNA: TGTGCCAGCAGCTCATTGACGGCTTTCGTCGAGGACCATGAGCAGTTCTTC.

For this clonotype: Being one base from a much bigger clone, this may be a read error. The chain has TRBV2 and TRBJ2-1; D not certain. The germline CDR1 and CDR2 sequences are SNHLY and FYNNEI. This CDR3 is built from 14 residues. CDR3 protein: CASSFRSSYTEQFF. The CDR3 nucleotides read TGTGCCAGCAGTTTTCGGAGCTCCTACACTGAGCAGTTCTTC.

This clonotype was found many times. V and J are TRBV7-9 and TRBJ2-3; D might be TRBD2 (5 bases). The CDR3 is 13 amino acids. V gave up 5 bases and J gave up 2 bases, with 8 bases separating them. Germline V CDR1 and CDR2: SEHNR, FQNEAQ (reference sequence). The CDR3 is CASSPTTTDTQYF. The DNA of the CDR3 is TGTGCCAGCAGCCCGACTACCACAGATACGCAGTATTTT.

Ten or more counts support this clonotype. The chain uses TRBV29-1 and TRBJ2-1; 8 positions match TRBD1. This CDR3 region has 16 residues. The V gene end was trimmed by 5 bases and the J gene end by 4 bases; junction bases not matched to a gene: 13. CDR1 SQVTM and CDR2 ANQGSEA come from the germline V gene. The CDR3 DNA reads TGCAGCGTTCGGGCAGGGGGCTCAAGCTGGTACAATGAGCAGTTCTTC. This translates into CSVRAGGSSWYNEQFF.

This clonotype was recorded many times. V gene TRBV11-2 combines with J gene TRBJ1-4; a weak D match, TRBD1 (6 bases). The CDR3 is 14 amino acids. The germline V gene has CDR1 SGHAT and CDR2 FQNNGV. Trimming took 2 bases from V and 6 from J, leaving 10 bases between them. CDR3 DNA: TGTGCCAGCAGCTTAAGATACAGGGATGAAAAACTGTTTTTT. Amino acids: CASSLRYRDEKLFF.

This clonotype appeared many times. Here the CDR3 DNA reads TGTGCCAGCGGGCGGGATGGCAATGAGCAGTTCTTC. Amino acids: CASGRDGNEQFF. V gene TRBV12-3 or TRBV12-4 combines with J gene TRBJ2-1, with D possibly being TRBD2 (6 bases). The CDR3 spans 12 residues. The V end lost 8 bases, the J end lost 6 bases, and 11 bases lay between the germline ends.

The sample holds a few counts of this clonotype. This chain connects TRBV7-9 to TRBJ2-1; D is uncertain. CDR1 and CDR2 (germline): SEHNR, FQNEAQ (reference sequence). V lost 5 bases and J 0 bases, leaving 11 bases between the germline ends. CDR3 length equals 15 residues. The CDR3: CASSPRIGSYNEQFF. In nucleotides, the CDR3 is TGTGCCAGCAGCCCCCGTATCGGCTCCTACAATGAGCAGTTCTTC.

This clonotype was found once. A much larger clone differs from this one at a single base, so this may be a read error. The chain couples TRBV24-1 to TRBJ2-1, with TRBD2 identical over 8 bases. Germline V gives CDR1 KGHDR, CDR2 SFDVKD. The CDR3 covers 15 residues. CDR3 loop: CASSEPIAGSGEQFF. In nucleotides, the CDR3 is TGTGCCTCCAGTGAACCCATAGCGGGATCAGGTGAGCAGTTCTTC.

In this sample, this clonotype turned up a few times. The rearrangement uses TRBV24-1 and TRBJ2-5; possible D gene TRBD2, 6 bases. Germline CDR1 and CDR2: KGHDR and SFDVKD. This CDR3 has 15 amino acids. The V end was cut by 6 bases, the J end by 3 bases, with 16 bases between. This CDR3 is CATSRGGGTKETQYF. The CDR3 nucleotides are TGTGCCACCAGTCGAGGCGGCGGGACCAAAGAGACCCAGTACTTC.

Remarks on this clonotype: This may be a read error: a much more frequent sequence differs by one nucleotide. The V gene is TRBV6-1, the J gene TRBJ2-1; 9 positions match TRBD2. The CDR3 is 16 amino acids. Per the germline V gene, CDR1 is MNHNS and CDR2 is SASEGT. The CDR3 here is CANSVGGLAFRNEQFF. As DNA, the CDR3 is TGTGCCAACAGTGTCGGGGGACTAGCTTTTCGCAATGAGCAGTTCTTC.

J is TRBJ2-7 and V is TRBV4-3; 11 nucleotides agree with TRBD2. This CDR3 is 18 amino acids long. Germline CDR1 LGHNA, CDR2 YSLEER. The V segment lost 5 bases and the J segment 7 bases; nucleotides outside the gene matches: 19. The CDR3 DNA reads TGCGCCAGCAGCTTTTTTCTGCTCGGAACTAGCGGGAGTAAGGAGCAGTACTTC. Protein product: CASSFFLLGTSGSKEQYF.